One and the same sample provided the 2 T cell receptor beta chains below, sequenced in a study of T-cell memory formation after mild COVID-19. TCRdb reprocessed the 5' RACE reads with MiXCR, giving one entry per CDR3 protein. The sample shows 200,000 to 250,000 distinct CDR3 sequences, more than 25% of them seen only once. Sequencing used PBMCs or a T cell subset sorted from them (not recorded which). Receptor source: an adult woman who had mild COVID-19 (a few samples of this study predate the infection). Cell type and time point are not known.

This clonotype was counted a few times. The chain combines TRBV29-1 with TRBJ2-5; 7 bases agree with TRBD1. Germline CDR1 and CDR2: SQVTM and ANQGSEA. With V trimmed by 2 bases and J by 5 bases, 8 bases remained unmatched. The CDR3 runs 14 residues. The CDR3 sequence: CSVESAGGDETQYF. CDR3 sequence (DNA): TGCAGCGTTGAATCGGCAGGGGGTGATGAGACCCAGTACTTC.

This clonotype was seen a handful of times. J is TRBJ1-5 and V is TRBV20-1; D is perhaps TRBD1 (6 bases). CDR3 length: 14 residues. Germline V gene data show CDR1 as DFQATT and CDR2 as SNEGSKA (reference sequence). Trimming shortened V by 5 bases and J by 3 bases, and 14 bases separated the two germline ends. This CDR3 is CSAGGGAANQPQHF. As DNA, the CDR3 is TGCAGTGCTGGTGGGGGGGCGGCCAATCAGCCCCAGCATTTT.